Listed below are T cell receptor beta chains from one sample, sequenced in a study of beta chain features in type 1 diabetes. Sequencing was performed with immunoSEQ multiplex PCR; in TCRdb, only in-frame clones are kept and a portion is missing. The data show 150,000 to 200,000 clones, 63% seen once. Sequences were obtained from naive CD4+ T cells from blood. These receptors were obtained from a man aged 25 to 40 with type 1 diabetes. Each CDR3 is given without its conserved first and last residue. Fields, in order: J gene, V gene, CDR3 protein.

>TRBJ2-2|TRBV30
AWSVKAHTGELF
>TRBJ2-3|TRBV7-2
ASGRDSHTDTQY
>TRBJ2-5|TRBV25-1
ASARQQETQY
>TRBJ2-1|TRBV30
AWSLGVRYNEQF
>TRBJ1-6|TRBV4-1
ASSQEGAGNSPLH
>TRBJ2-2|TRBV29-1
SVELTGQGGSNTGELF
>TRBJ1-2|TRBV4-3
ASSQGGKVNYYGYT
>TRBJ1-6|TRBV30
AWREVMGSPLH
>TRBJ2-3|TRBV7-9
ASRSPPADTQY
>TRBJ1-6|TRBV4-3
ASSQDRLGTNSPLH
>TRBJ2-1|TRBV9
ASSPRGADNEQF
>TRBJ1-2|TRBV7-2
ASSEDRLRGYT
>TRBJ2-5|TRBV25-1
ASSQSLGGLATETQY
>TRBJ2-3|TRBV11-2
ASSRGLSPDTQY
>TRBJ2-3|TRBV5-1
ASSLAPESTDTQY
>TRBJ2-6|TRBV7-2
ASSPSHSGANVLT
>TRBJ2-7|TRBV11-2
ASSLVIQRSSYEQY
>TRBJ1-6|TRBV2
ASRPHREGSPLH
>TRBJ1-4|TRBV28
ASRTFQGAGEKLF
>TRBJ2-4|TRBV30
AWSVGTGGIIQY
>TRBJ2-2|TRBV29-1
SASHGGATPQELF
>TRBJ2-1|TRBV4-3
ASSQGLGTGGNEQF
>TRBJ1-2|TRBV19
ASGTEGYGYT
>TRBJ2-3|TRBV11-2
ASSLDSAYGGTQY
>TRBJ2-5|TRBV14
ASSRGQWYQETQY
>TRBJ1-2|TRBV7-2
ASSFRDRKGYT
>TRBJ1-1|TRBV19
ASSIDRMGTEAF
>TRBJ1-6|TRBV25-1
ASSLTGFNSPLH
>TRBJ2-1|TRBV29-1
SVEWTGVEQF
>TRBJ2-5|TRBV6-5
ASSSSGRGETQY
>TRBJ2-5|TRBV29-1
SVLDRAPQETQY
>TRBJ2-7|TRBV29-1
SAGQGASYEQY
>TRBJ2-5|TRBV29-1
SVVPGSQETQY
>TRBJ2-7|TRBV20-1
SASLGHEQY
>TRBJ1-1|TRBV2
ASSYGENTEAF
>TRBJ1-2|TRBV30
AWSPRGRYGYT
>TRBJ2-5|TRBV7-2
ASSSPWGLAPGETQY
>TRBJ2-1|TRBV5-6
ASSFISLGRNEQF
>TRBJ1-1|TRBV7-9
ASGLEDTEAF
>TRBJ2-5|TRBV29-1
SVFGAGETQY
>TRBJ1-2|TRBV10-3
AIASDGANYGYT
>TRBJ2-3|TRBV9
ASSVRGDTSTDTQY
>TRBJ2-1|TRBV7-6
ASSLVGGNFYNEQF
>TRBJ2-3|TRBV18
ASSPGLAATDTQY
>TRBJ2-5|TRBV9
ASGLQGTETQY
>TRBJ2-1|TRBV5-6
ASSPERAGSNEQF
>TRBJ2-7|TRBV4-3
ASSQVAGQLSYEQY
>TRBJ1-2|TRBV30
AWTPNQGSGYT